The 27 T cell receptor beta chains presented below share a single source sample, sequenced in a study of T cell responses to AZD1222 COVID-19 vaccine. Clones were read by immunoSEQ multiplex PCR, and TCRdb kept only the in-frame ones, dropping some. The sample has about 67,000 clones, about 80% seen once; the top ten hold about 6.5%. Sequenced material: peripheral blood, taken 28 days after the second AZD1222 dose. The receptor source for this set is an adult who received the AZD1222 COVID-19 vaccine.

For this clone: One end of the junction is discordant with germline, which a read error may explain. This sequence joins TRBV5-1 and TRBJ2-7; D gene uncertain. The CDR3 length is 12 residues. CDR1 and CDR2 (germline): SGHRS, YFSETQ. The CDR3 loop reads CAGRSDSYEQYF. DNA of the CDR3: TGCGCCGGCAGGAGCGATTCCTACGAGCAGTACTTC.

The sample holds one count of this clone. The gene calls are TRBV7-2 and TRBJ2-7; 9 bases fit TRBD1. The CDR3 is 13 amino acids. CDR1 is SGHTA and CDR2 is FQGNSA in the germline V gene. V was clipped by 4 bases and J by 4 bases; unmatched bases: 2. The CDR3 bases are TGTGCCAGCAGCTCGGACAGGGGATACGAGCAGTACTTC. This encodes CASSSDRGYEQYF.

The V call is TRBV7-2, the J call TRBJ1-4; D is possibly TRBD1 (5 bases). Germline CDR1 is SGHTA and CDR2 is FQGNSA. Trimming pared 5 bases from V and 8 bases from J, leaving 12 bases between. The CDR3 loop spans 13 amino acids. CDR3 protein: CASSGAVNEKLFF. The CDR3 coding sequence is TGTGCCAGCAGCGGGGCTGTGAACGAAAAACTGTTTTTT.

This sequence joins TRBV4-2 and TRBJ1-1; D gene uncertain. Germline loops: CDR1 LGHNA, CDR2 YNFKEQ. The CDR3 has 15 residues. The germline V and J ends were trimmed by 1 base and 10 bases, with 19 bases remaining between them. The CDR3 reads CASSQAEGGSEGAFF. The DNA for the CDR3 is TGTGCCAGCAGCCAAGCGGAGGGAGGTTCCGAGGGAGCTTTCTTT.

This clone was picked up a small number of times. The rearrangement uses TRBV11-3 and TRBJ2-2; D is ambiguous. The CDR3 runs to 15 residues. Per germline, CDR1 SGHNT and CDR2 YENEEA. V was trimmed by 3 bases and J by 6 bases, leaving 14 bases between them. DNA for the CDR3: TGTGCCAGCAGCTTGAAAAGGGTGGGGTCCGGGGAGCTGTTTTTT. This encodes CASSLKRVGSGELFF.

The chain employs TRBV7-9 and TRBJ1-3; possible D gene TRBD1, 6 bases. CDR1 and CDR2 from the germline V gene are SEHNR and FQNEAQ (reference sequence). V was clipped by 5 bases and J by 0 bases, with 14 bases between them. CDR3 size: 16 residues. This chain's CDR3 is CASSRSGQSSGNTIYF. The DNA of the CDR3 is TGTGCCAGCAGCAGGTCCGGACAGTCCTCTGGAAACACCATATATTTT.

The V gene is TRBV5-6, the J gene TRBJ1-1; 8 bases map to TRBD1. V lost 2 bases and J lost 0; bases outside the gene matches: 6. Per germline, CDR1 SGHDT and CDR2 YYEEEE. This CDR3 spans 16 amino acids. CDR3 region: CASSFGTGDMNTEAFF. The DNA of the CDR3 is TGTGCCAGCAGCTTTGGGACAGGAGACATGAACACTGAAGCTTTCTTT.

The chain combines TRBV19 with TRBJ2-1; D may match TRBD1 or TRBD2 (6 bases each). In germline, CDR1 is LNHDA, CDR2 SQIVND (reference sequence). Trimming took off 3 bases at V and 7 bases at J, with 16 bases between the two ends. The CDR3 spans 15 residues. The CDR3 nucleotides are TGTGCCAGTAGTATGGTCTGGGGGGCGCTGAATGAGCAGTTCTTC. It yields the protein CASSMVWGALNEQFF.

This clone was detected a few times. The same CDR3 arises from other DNA sequences in this sample as well. The rearrangement links TRBV3-1 (or the pseudogene TRBV3-2) to TRBJ1-2; D perhaps matches TRBD1 (5 bases). The CDR3 spans 11 residues. The V end lost 4 bases, the J end lost 8 bases, and 8 bases lay between the germline ends. CDR1 is LGHDT, CDR2 YNNKEL, per germline (reference sequence). The CDR3 DNA is TGTGCCAGCAGCCGGGGGAGAGGCTACACCTTC. Encoded protein: CASSRGRGYTF.

The CDR3 reads CASGSRDEQFF. For the CDR3, the DNA is TGTGCCAGTGGCTCTAGAGATGAGCAGTTCTTC. This chain connects TRBV2 to TRBJ2-1; D unresolved. This CDR3 is built from 11 residues. Germline assignment: CDR1 SNHLY and CDR2 FYNNEI. V lost 9 bases, J lost 8 bases, and 11 bases lay in between.

This clone is deemed medium-sized. The chain couples TRBV19 to TRBJ2-7, with D perhaps assigned TRBD1 or TRBD2 (5 bases each). This CDR3 has 12 amino acids. V was trimmed by 5 bases and J by 5 bases, leaving 10 bases between them. Germline CDR1 is LNHDA and CDR2 is SQIVND (reference sequence). Written as DNA, the CDR3 is TGTGCCAGTAGTCCCGGGGCCAACGAGCAGTACTTC. Amino acid sequence: CASSPGANEQYF.

The chain couples TRBV7-9 to TRBJ1-1, with D perhaps matching TRBD1 (5 bases). The germline V gene has CDR1 SEHNR and CDR2 FQNEAQ (reference sequence). V lost 5 bases and J lost 3, with 13 bases in between. This CDR3 has 14 amino acids. The CDR3 sequence: CASSTSRQYTEAFF. The CDR3 nucleotides are TGTGCCAGCAGCACCAGCCGACAGTACACTGAAGCTTTCTTT.

The J gene is TRBJ1-3, the V gene TRBV7-2; TRBD1 matches 10 bases. V was pared by 7 bases and J by 0 bases, with 15 bases of the junction left unmatched. CDR3 length: 19 residues. Germline V CDR1 and CDR2: SGHTA, FQGNSA. The CDR3 loop is CASTIDSGTGVYSGNTIYF. The CDR3 DNA follows: TGTGCCAGCACCATAGACTCCGGGACAGGGGTTTACTCTGGAAACACCATATATTTT.

This clone was detected a few times. The rearrangement links TRBV4-1 to TRBJ2-3, with D possibly being TRBD1 or TRBD2 (5 bases each). Germline CDR1 MGHRA, CDR2 YSYEKL. CDR3 length: 17 amino acids. V was cut by 0 bases and J by 0 bases, with 13 bases left in between. CDR3 region: CASSQDGTGISTDTQYF. CDR3 nucleotide sequence: TGCGCCAGCAGCCAAGATGGGACGGGGATTAGCACAGATACGCAGTATTTT.

V gene TRBV30 combines with J gene TRBJ2-3; 7 bases are shared with TRBD1. Germline V gene data show CDR1 as GTSNPN and CDR2 as SVGIG (reference sequence). V was pared by 5 bases and J by 5 bases, with 7 bases of the junction left unmatched. The CDR3 loop spans 13 amino acids. For the CDR3, the DNA is TGTGCCTGGGAGGGGGCGCCGATAGATACGCAGTATTTT. Translating gives CAWEGAPIDTQYF.

The chain joins TRBV6-5 to TRBJ2-7, with a weak D call TRBD1 (6 bases). In germline, CDR1 is MNHEY, CDR2 SVGAGI. With 6 bases removed from V and 5 bases from J, the gap between germline ends came to 14 bases. CDR3 length: 13 amino acids. This chain's CDR3 is CASRTPRGNEQYF. The CDR3 coding sequence is TGTGCCAGCAGAACACCCAGGGGAAACGAGCAGTACTTC.

V and J are TRBV5-8 and TRBJ1-6; D unclear. Per germline, CDR1 SGHTS and CDR2 YDEGEE. Trimming cost V 1 base and J 9 bases, with 11 bases left between them. The CDR3 is made up of 14 amino acids. CDR3 region: CASSLFKGFSPLHF. For the CDR3, the DNA is TGTGCCAGCAGCTTGTTCAAAGGGTTTTCACCCCTCCACTTT.

This clone was detected only a few times. The J gene is TRBJ1-6, the V gene TRBV14; D not certain. There are 17 residues in the CDR3. Germline V gives CDR1 SGHDN, CDR2 FVKESK. The V and J ends lost 3 bases and 0 bases respectively, with 12 bases between them. The CDR3 region is CASSQIGGSSYNSPLHF. The CDR3 DNA reads TGTGCCAGCAGCCAGATTGGAGGGAGCTCCTATAATTCACCCCTCCACTTT.

The chain carries TRBV19 and TRBJ2-3, with TRBD1 identical over 7 bases. There are 13 residues in the CDR3. V trimming: 6 bases; J trimming: 4 bases; junction bases outside the gene matches: 4. Per germline, CDR1 LNHDA and CDR2 SQIVND (reference sequence). The CDR3 loop reads CASRSGQADTQYF. The CDR3 region has the DNA TGTGCCAGTAGATCCGGACAGGCAGATACGCAGTATTTT.

The V and J genes are TRBV25-1 and TRBJ1-4; D not resolved. V lost 5 bases to trimming and J lost 0 bases, with 13 bases between them. Germline CDR1 is MGHDK and CDR2 is SYGVNS. This CDR3 has 16 amino acids. DNA of the CDR3: TGTGCCAGCAGTCCTTGGACCCCTGCAACTAATGAAAAACTGTTTTTT. The encoded protein is CASSPWTPATNEKLFF. Combining the CDR3 with reference TRBV25-1 and TRBJ1-4 gives the whole variable domain EADIYQTPRYLVIGTGKKITLECSQTMGHDKMYWYQQDPGMELHLIHYSYGVNSTEKGDLSSESTVSRIRTEHFPLTLESARPSHTSQYLCASSPWTPATNEKLFFGSGTQLSVL.

The rearrangement links TRBV12-3 or TRBV12-4 to TRBJ1-1; D remains ambiguous. Trimming took 6 bases from V and 3 from J, leaving 11 bases between them. This CDR3 region has 13 residues. The CDR3 here is CASSPLEYTEAFF. The CDR3 region has the DNA TGTGCCAGCAGCCCCCTCGAGTACACTGAAGCTTTCTTT.

The chain's CDR3 is CASSQGTSRTDTQYF. The CDR3 nucleotides are TGTGCCAGCAGCCAAGGGACCTCCCGCACAGATACGCAGTATTTT. The chain couples TRBV3-1 (or the pseudogene TRBV3-2) to TRBJ2-3; D gene unclear. The CDR3 loop spans 15 amino acids. Germline assignment: CDR1 LGHDT and CDR2 YNNKEL (reference sequence). V lost 1 base and J 1 base, leaving 9 bases between the germline ends.

This clone was observed a single time. The rearrangement joins TRBV5-1 to TRBJ2-3, with D uncertain. The CDR3 has 12 amino acids. The germline V gene encodes CDR1 SGHRS and CDR2 YFSETQ. V shed 4 bases and J shed 2 bases, with 5 bases lying between them. Here the CDR3 reads CASSALTDTQYF. Here the CDR3 DNA reads TGCGCCAGCAGCGCCCTCACAGATACGCAGTATTTT.

The chain is built from TRBV12-5 and TRBJ2-7; 7 bases line up with TRBD2. Germline V gene lookup returns CDR1 LGHNT and CDR2 FRNRAP. V was pared by 3 bases and J by 4 bases, with 9 bases of the junction left unmatched. This CDR3 is 15 amino acids long. CDR3 amino acids: CASGFTPLGGYEQYF. In DNA form, the CDR3 reads TGTGCTAGTGGTTTTACTCCTCTCGGGGGGTACGAGCAGTACTTC. The complete variable domain, with remaining parts taken from reference TRBV12-5 and TRBJ2-7, reads DARVTQTPRHKVTEMGQEVTMRCQPILGHNTVFWYRQTMMQGLELLAYFRNRAPLDDSGMPKDRFSAEMPDATLATLKIQPSEPRDSAVYFCASGFTPLGGYEQYFGPGTRLTVT.

The rearrangement links TRBV6-5 to TRBJ2-7; D is unresolved. The V end lost 6 bases, the J end lost 1 base, and 13 bases lay between the germline ends. This CDR3 has 14 residues. Germline CDR1 is MNHEY and CDR2 is SVGAGI. For the CDR3, the DNA is TGTGCCAGCAGCCCGTGGGCAGCTTCCTACGAGCAGTACTTC. Amino acid sequence: CASSPWAASYEQYF.

V usage is TRBV7-9 and J usage is TRBJ2-3; the D call may be TRBD1 or TRBD2 (6 bases each). The CDR3 contains 14 residues. Trimming shortened V by 4 bases and J by 4 bases, and 12 bases separated the two germline ends. Germline CDR1 SEHNR, CDR2 FQNEAQ (reference sequence). CDR3 bases: TGTGCCAGCAGCTCCGTGAGGGGGGCAGATACGCAGTATTTT. Translating it yields CASSSVRGADTQYF.

In its sample, this clone was seen many times. The chain carries TRBV7-9 and TRBJ1-1; D remains unclear. The germline V and J ends were trimmed by 2 bases and 11 bases, with 12 bases remaining between them. The CDR3 spans 12 residues. Germline V gene data show CDR1 as SEHNR and CDR2 as FQNEAQ (reference sequence). CDR3 nucleotides: TGTGCCAGCAGCTTAATTCAGTGGCCGGCTTTCTTT. Translation gives CASSLIQWPAFF.